These T cell receptor beta chains were read from a single sample in a study of blood T cell repertoires in COVID-19. TCRdb's table, derived via immunoSEQ multiplex PCR, lists solely in-frame clones and lacks some. The data show about 98,000 clones, around 82% seen once. Material for sequencing was peripheral blood. These receptors all come from a man aged 65 to 79 with active or convalescent COVID-19. CDR3s include the opening cysteine and the closing phenylalanine or tryptophan. Fields, in order: V gene, J gene, D gene, clone size, CDR3 protein, CDR3 DNA. The D gene is left open where the match is weak. Clone size is not always given. Where it is, it says once, few, many or a class for expanded clones.

V gene: TRBV19
J gene: TRBJ2-1
D gene: .
clone size: .
CDR3 protein: CASSREGAADEQFF
CDR3 DNA: TGTGCCAGTAGTCGGGAGGGGGCCGCGGATGAGCAGTTCTTC

V gene: TRBV12-2
J gene: TRBJ1-2
D gene: .
clone size: .
CDR3 protein: CASPTGGNYGYTF
CDR3 DNA: TGTGCAAGCCCTACAGGGGGTAACTATGGCTACACCTTC

V gene: TRBV18
J gene: TRBJ1-2
D gene: .
clone size: .
CDR3 protein: CASSPDRQYGYTF
CDR3 DNA: TGTGCCAGCTCACCTGACAGACAATATGGCTACACCTTC

V gene: TRBV4-1
J gene: TRBJ1-1
D gene: .
clone size: few
CDR3 protein: CASSQAQGYTEAFF
CDR3 DNA: TGCGCCAGCAGCCAAGCACAGGGTTACACTGAAGCTTTCTTT

V gene: TRBV6-6
J gene: TRBJ1-1
D gene: .
clone size: few
CDR3 protein: CATSPLAVNTEAFF
CDR3 DNA: TGTGCCACCTCCCCCCTCGCGGTCAACACTGAAGCTTTCTTT

V gene: TRBV11-3
J gene: TRBJ2-7
D gene: .
clone size: .
CDR3 protein: CASSQGQAYEQYF
CDR3 DNA: TGTGCCAGCAGTCAGGGACAAGCCTACGAGCAGTACTTC

V gene: TRBV7-8
J gene: TRBJ2-5
D gene: TRBD2
clone size: once
CDR3 protein: CASSSERGQRETQYF
CDR3 DNA: TGTGCCAGCAGCTCTGAGCGGGGGCAGAGAGAGACCCAGTACTTC

V gene: TRBV5-1
J gene: TRBJ2-3
D gene: .
clone size: .
CDR3 protein: CASSPGLPTDTQYF
CDR3 DNA: TGCGCCAGCAGCCCGGGACTCCCGACAGATACGCAGTATTTT

V gene: TRBV2
J gene: TRBJ1-4
D gene: .
clone size: .
CDR3 protein: CASSRYGNEKLFF
CDR3 DNA: TGTGCCAGCAGCAGATATGGTAATGAAAAACTGTTTTTT

V gene: TRBV6-5
J gene: TRBJ2-1
D gene: TRBD2
clone size: .
CDR3 protein: CASSYSASGQPPRFF
CDR3 DNA: TGTGCCAGCAGTTACTCGGCTAGCGGCCAACCTCCTCGGTTCTTC

V gene: TRBV5-6
J gene: TRBJ1-4
D gene: TRBD1
clone size: .
CDR3 protein: CASSPTGTANEKLFF
CDR3 DNA: TGTGCCAGCAGCCCAACCGGGACAGCAAATGAAAAACTGTTTTTT

V gene: TRBV2
J gene: TRBJ2-1
D gene: TRBD2
clone size: .
CDR3 protein: CASSASGGAYNEQFF
CDR3 DNA: TGTGCCAGCAGTGCCAGCGGGGGGGCCTACAATGAGCAGTTCTTC

V gene: TRBV5-1
J gene: TRBJ1-2
D gene: .
clone size: .
CDR3 protein: CASSLLGGDGYTF
CDR3 DNA: TGCGCCAGCAGCTTGCTCGGGGGGGATGGCTACACCTTC